This paragraph covers one TCR beta chain sequence. The repertoire was sequenced with immunoSEQ multiplex PCR; TCRdb's copy has only in-frame clones and lacks some. Found here are tens of thousands of clones, more than 85% of them singletons; the top ten hold under 2.5%. These data originate in a study of blood T cell repertoires in COVID-19. V shed 0 bases, J shed 4 bases, and the junction held 7 bases outside the gene matches. Germline-derived CDR1 and CDR2 are SGHRS and YFSETQ. The CDR3 runs 16 residues. Sample: peripheral blood. This sequence was found in a man in his sixties with acute or convalescent COVID-19. The chain joins TRBV5-1 to TRBJ2-5, with TRBD1 matching 9 bases. The CDR3 sequence: CASSLVTGGYRETQYF. The CDR3 DNA sequence: TGCGCCAGCAGCTTGGTGACAGGGGGTTATAGAGAGACCCAGTACTTC. Supplemented by reference TRBV5-1 and TRBJ2-5, the full variable domain reads KAGVTQTPRYLIKTRGQQVTLSCSPISGHRSVSWYQQTPGQGLQFLFEYFSETQRNKGNFPGRFSGRQFSNSRSEMNVSTLELGDSALYLCASSLVTGGYRETQYFGPGTRLLVL.